This T cell receptor (beta chain) was retrieved from a study of T cells in Graves' hyperthyroidism and ophthalmopathy (dated by TCRdb to about 2019). In the study overall: Peripheral blood was sampled at the time of initial diagnosis, prior to any treatment. Whether ophthalmopathy could be predicted prospectively was tested in an independent validation cohort made up of roughly 19 hyperthyroidism patients plus 17 patients who later progressed to ophthalmopathy. TCR V-J signatures able to tell the groups apart were searched for in a discovery cohort of 100 or so patients, of whom fewer than 45 had Graves' ophthalmopathy and around 57 had stable Graves' hyperthyroidism. Following sampling, methimazole starting at 30 mg daily was given to hyperthyroidism patients, and high-dose intravenous methylprednisolone was given to ophthalmopathy patients. Thyroid tissue and blood T-cell repertoires from roughly six Graves' hyperthyroidism patients were also compared in the study. The 90 to 100 discovery patients were randomly divided into training and test sets at a 7:3 ratio. According to the paper, TCR Vbeta CDR3 sequencing was carried out on approximately 140 peripheral blood samples, which came from around 43 ophthalmopathy, 80 or so hyperthyroidism and about 17 progressor patients. What the study reported, not specific to this receptor: Sample size was not statistically predetermined, and investigators were not blinded to group allocation. Most expanded thyroid clonotypes (frequency above 0.001) were also detected in blood, suggesting blood repertoires may reflect thyroid immune responses. Ophthalmopathy was separated from stable hyperthyroidism by a 13 V-J signature model, with approximately 89% sensitivity and approximately 84% specificity obtained in cross-validation and 80%/75% obtained in testing. During validation, the model predicted progression to ophthalmopathy a median of approximately 6.5 months ahead of onset, with around 71% sensitivity and almost 75% specificity.

This clonotype showed up many times. No cognate antigen has been identified for it. No much larger clone exists at a distance of one base, and base qualities are not known. Counted from cysteine to phenylalanine, this CDR3 has 15 amino acids. Only the CDR3 part of the read is kept: 45 bases, read in frame from the first base. Trimming takes 5 bases off V and 5 bases off J; junction bases not matched to a gene: 9. In the germline V gene, CDR1 corresponds to SGHRS and CDR2 to YFSETQ. TCR beta CDR3 regions were amplified from RNA transcripts. A first-round RT-PCR of the TCR CDR3 used the HTBI primer set with the Qiagen OneStep RT-PCR kit. A second multiplex PCR round built the libraries, followed by size selection and purification. Sequencing of the libraries was done on an Illumina HiSeq2000 using paired-end 100 bp reads. On the authors' methods: SOAPnuke was used to process the raw data, throwing out any read that contained adapters or uncalled bases, had a mean Phred below 15, or lacked an exact constant-primer or identifier match. High-quality paired reads were merged using COPE v1.2.5, and each unique nucleotide sequence was defined as a clonotype. MiTCR v1.1 was used to align the clonotypes against IMGT TRBV, TRBD and TRBJ reference segments. The analysis was restricted to V-J combinations with a frequency above 0.0001, which together covered 99% to 99.2% of the repertoires. The TCS score was defined as F50 (clonal expansion) divided by E x V (chaos), with BLOSUM62-based TCRdist calculated between CDR3 peptides within each V-J. Welch's t-statistics and random forest reduced 450 to 600 V-J features to some 14, which were used in a naive Bayes classifier (R e1071). The raw public reads went through TCRdb reprocessing: fastp at Q25, MiXCR clone calling, in-frame beta chains kept. All rows with the same CDR3 protein become a single entry with the most common DNA and genes. These V and J calls originate from TCRdb's pipeline instead of the authors' own analysis. The sample profile shows 200,000 to 250,000 distinct CDR3 sequences; approximately 23% of them were found once. The ten largest clones represent approximately 32% of the sample.

Ophthalmopathy patients had moderately to severely active disease, with a Clinical Activity Score of 3 or more, a NOSPECS grade of 4 or more, and a disease duration of less than 3 months. Any patient with an uncontrolled infection, another autoimmune disease, pregnancy or lactation was excluded. Clinical symptoms, serum thyroxine and TRAb, thyroid ultrasound, and orbital computed tomography formed the basis for the diagnoses. Ficoll-Paque density gradient centrifugation was used to isolate PBMCs from about 9 ml of fresh peripheral blood. Total RNA was extracted using Trizol reagent, and RNA quality was assessed on an Agilent 2100 Bioanalyzer.

The sequenced material came from blood. This TCR came from a woman in her forties with Graves' ophthalmopathy. Recombination linked TRBV5-1 to TRBJ2-5, and 10 junction bases match TRBD1. Here is the DNA: TGCGCCAGCAGGATCGGGACAGGGGTTTACGAGACCCAGTACTTC. Translated, this gives CASRIGTGVYETQYF.